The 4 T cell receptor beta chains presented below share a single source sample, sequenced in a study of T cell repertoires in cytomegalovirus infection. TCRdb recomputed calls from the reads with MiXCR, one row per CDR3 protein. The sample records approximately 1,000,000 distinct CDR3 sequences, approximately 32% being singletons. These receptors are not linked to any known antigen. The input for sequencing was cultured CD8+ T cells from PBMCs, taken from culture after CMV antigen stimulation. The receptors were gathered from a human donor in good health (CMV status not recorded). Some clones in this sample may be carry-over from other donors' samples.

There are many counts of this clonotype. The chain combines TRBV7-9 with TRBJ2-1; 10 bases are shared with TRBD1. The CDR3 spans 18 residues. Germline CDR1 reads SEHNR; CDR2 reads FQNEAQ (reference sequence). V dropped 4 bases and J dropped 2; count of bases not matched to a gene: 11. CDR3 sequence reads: CASSSPEVGQGPYNEQFF. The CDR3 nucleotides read TGTGCCAGCAGCTCCCCGGAGGTGGGACAGGGGCCCTACAATGAGCAGTTCTTC.

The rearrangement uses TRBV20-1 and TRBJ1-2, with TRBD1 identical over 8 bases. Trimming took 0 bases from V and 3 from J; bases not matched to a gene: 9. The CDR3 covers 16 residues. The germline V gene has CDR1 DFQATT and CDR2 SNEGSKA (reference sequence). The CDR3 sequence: CSARETGQGGHYGYTF. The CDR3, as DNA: TGCAGTGCTAGAGAGACTGGACAGGGAGGACACTATGGCTACACCTTC.

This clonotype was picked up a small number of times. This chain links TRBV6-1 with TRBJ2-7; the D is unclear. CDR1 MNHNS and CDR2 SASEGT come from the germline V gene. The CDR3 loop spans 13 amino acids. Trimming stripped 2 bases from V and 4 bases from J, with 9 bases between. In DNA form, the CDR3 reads TGTGCCAGCAGTGAATGGGGATTGTACGAGCAGTACGTC. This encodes CASSEWGLYEQYV.

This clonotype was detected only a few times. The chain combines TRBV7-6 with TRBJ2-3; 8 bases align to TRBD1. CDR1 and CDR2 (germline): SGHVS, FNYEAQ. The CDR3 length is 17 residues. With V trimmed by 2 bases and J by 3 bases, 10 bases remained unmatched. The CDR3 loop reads CASSLLTGQGETDTQYF. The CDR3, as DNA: TGTGCCAGCAGCTTATTAACCGGACAGGGAGAAACAGATACGCAGTATTTT.